Given below is one TCR beta chain in context. Trimming at V came to 2 bases and at J to 3 bases, leaving 3 bases not matched to a gene. The CDR3 totals 16 residues. Per the germline V gene, CDR1 is SGHTA and CDR2 is FQGNSA. These data are taken from a study of blood T cell repertoires in COVID-19. At the level of the study: Sample material is recorded as cDNA or gDNA derived from T cells, B-cell-depleted T cells, or PBMCs.

Residents of about two dozen US areas, aged roughly 18 to 90 years, made up the participants. Cohort assignment relied on participant-reported clinical history. The repertoire was sequenced with immunoSEQ multiplex PCR; TCRdb's copy has only in-frame clones and lacks some. Of hundreds of thousands of clones in the sample, around 87% were seen once. This chain links TRBV7-2 with TRBJ2-2, with 10 bases identical to TRBD2. Material for sequencing was PBMCs or T cells enriched from blood (not recorded which). The sequence was collected from a man aged 30-40 years who had recovered from COVID-19. CDR3 bases: TGTGCCAGCAGCTTAACAGGACTAGCGGACACCGGGGAGCTGTTTTTT. Protein: CASSLTGLADTGELFF.